This entry lists 30 T cell receptor beta chains sequenced from one sample in a study of graft-versus-host responses after intestinal transplantation (dated by TCRdb to about 2021). The label giving this sample's time point can be read as: cells obtained before transplantation from donor or recipient. Their antigen targets remain unknown. Library creation used the immunoSEQ multiplex PCR assay. This immuneACCESS table, as held by TCRdb, lists in-frame sequences with V and J called but not all clones. Of the missing ones, under half trace to an unresolved V gene in checked studies; the others have no known cause. In this sample the table shows 90,000 to 120,000 clones, roughly 87% of which occur a single time. The leading ten clones occupy approximately 0.97% of the sample. The source was unstimulated CD4+ T cells sorted from spleen or lymph node cells, collected before intestinal transplant. These receptors originate from a human donor who received an intestinal transplant.

The rearrangement links TRBV5-6 to TRBJ2-7, with unresolved D. CDR1 is SGHDT and CDR2 is YYEEEE in the germline V gene. This CDR3 region has 13 residues. The V gene lost 1 base and the J gene lost 3 bases, with 8 bases spanning the gap. The CDR3 sequence: CASSLRGDYEQYF. CDR3 nucleotides: TGTGCCAGCAGCTTGCGTGGGGACTACGAGCAGTACTTC. Supplemented by reference TRBV5-6 and TRBJ2-7, the full variable domain reads DAGVTQSPTHLIKTRGQQVTLRCSPKSGHDTVSWYQQALGQGPQFIFQYYEEEERQRGNFPDRFSGHQFPNYSSELNVNALLLGDSALYLCASSLRGDYEQYFGPGTRLTVT.

V usage is TRBV5-1 and J usage is TRBJ2-1; 9 nucleotides agree with TRBD2. J lost 7 bases, V lost 0 bases, and 5 bases had no gene match. Germline-derived CDR1 and CDR2 are SGHRS and YFSETQ. This CDR3 is built from 15 residues. CDR3 sequence (DNA): TGCGCCAGCAGCTTGGTAGCGGGAGTTCAAAATGAGCAGTTCTTC. Its translation is CASSLVAGVQNEQFF.

The V and J genes are TRBV7-7 and TRBJ1-4; tentative D call: TRBD1 (6 bases). Germline CDR1 and CDR2: SSHAT and FNYEAQ (reference sequence). V shed 7 bases and J shed 3 bases, with 21 bases lying between them. This CDR3 comprises 17 residues. The CDR3 DNA sequence: TGTGCCAGCATCTCCCGACAGGCTGTGCAGGCTAATGAAAAACTGTTTTTT. It codes for CASISRQAVQANEKLFF.

The chain employs TRBV5-6 and TRBJ2-7, with a possible D match to TRBD2 (5 bases). Trimming took off 1 base at V and 5 bases at J, with 16 bases between the two ends. The CDR3 runs 15 residues. Germline V gene data show CDR1 as SGHDT and CDR2 as YYEEEE. CDR3: CASSLYRRGSNEQYF. In DNA, the CDR3 is TGTGCCAGCAGCTTGTACCGCCGGGGAAGTAACGAGCAGTACTTC.

The rearrangement links TRBV27 to TRBJ2-5, with 7 bases identical to TRBD1. Germline CDR1 is MNHEY and CDR2 is SMNVEV (reference sequence). V dropped 3 bases and J dropped 2; count of bases not matched to a gene: 3. The CDR3 is made up of 14 amino acids. CDR3 in DNA: TGTGCCAGCAGTTTCCTGGGACAGCAAGAGACCCAGTACTTC. Residues: CASSFLGQQETQYF.

The chain uses TRBV7-6 and TRBJ2-1; 10 bases map to TRBD2. The V gene end was trimmed by 3 bases and the J gene end by 5 bases; junction bases not matched to a gene: 10. CDR1 and CDR2 from the germline V gene are SGHVS and FNYEAQ. There are 17 residues in the CDR3. The DNA for the CDR3 is TGTGCCAGCAGCTTCCCTCTAGCGGGAGCTTCCGACAATGAGCAGTTCTTC. Its translation: CASSFPLAGASDNEQFF. Variable domain in full (rest from reference TRBV7-6 and TRBJ2-1): GAGVSQSPRYKVTKRGQDVALRCDPISGHVSLYWYRQALGQGPEFLTYFNYEAQQDKSGLPNDRFSAERPEGSISTLTIQRTEQRDSAMYRCASSFPLAGASDNEQFFGPGTRLTVL.

The chain links TRBV5-1 to TRBJ2-6; D may match TRBD1 or TRBD2 (5 bases each). V was trimmed by 6 bases and J by 1 base, leaving 14 bases between them. In germline, CDR1 is SGHRS, CDR2 YFSETQ. The CDR3 is made up of 16 amino acids. DNA for the CDR3: TGCGCCAGCACCCCAAGTTGGGGGTCTGGGGCCAACGTCCTGACTTTC. Its translation is CASTPSWGSGANVLTF.

The genes are TRBV7-9 and TRBJ2-7; D gene unclear. With 2 bases removed from V and 2 bases from J, the gap between germline ends came to 7 bases. From germline, CDR1 is SEHNR and CDR2 FQNEAQ (reference sequence). There are 13 residues in the CDR3. The CDR3 DNA is TGTGCCAGCAGCTTAAGGTCAGCCTACGAGCAGTACTTC. This gives the protein CASSLRSAYEQYF.

The chain joins TRBV28 to TRBJ2-7, with 11 bases lining up with TRBD2. V trimming: 7 bases; J trimming: 2 bases; junction bases outside the gene matches: 4. The CDR3 totals 14 residues. Germline V CDR1 and CDR2: MDHEN, SYDVKM. The CDR3 protein is CASIETSGTYEQYF. In nucleotides, the CDR3 is TGTGCCAGCATCGAGACTAGCGGGACCTACGAGCAGTACTTC.

The chain couples TRBV30 to TRBJ2-7, with D possibly matching TRBD1 (6 bases). The V gene's germline CDR1 is GTSNPN and CDR2 SVGIG (reference sequence). Trimming cost V 0 bases and J 6 bases, with 9 bases left between them. This CDR3 region has 12 residues. CDR3 DNA: TGTGCCTGGAGTGTATCAGGGGCCGAGCAGTACTTC. Translating gives CAWSVSGAEQYF.

This clone appeared a single time. V is TRBV7-9 and J is TRBJ1-1, with 8 positions matching TRBD1. V lost 4 bases, J lost 3 bases, and 1 base stayed unmatched. The V gene's germline CDR1 is SEHNR and CDR2 FQNEAQ (reference sequence). The CDR3 has 13 amino acids. The DNA of the CDR3 is TGTGCCAGCAGCTACAGGGGGGACACTGAAGCTTTCTTT. This encodes CASSYRGDTEAFF.

The V gene is TRBV10-2, the J gene TRBJ2-6; D is perhaps TRBD1 (6 bases). The CDR3 loop spans 14 amino acids. V lost 3 bases, J lost 3 bases, and 6 bases lay in between. CDR1 and CDR2 (germline): WSHSY, SAAADI. CDR3 nucleotide sequence: TGCGCCAGCAGTGACAGGGGTGGGGCCAACGTCCTGACTTTC. Amino acid sequence: CASSDRGGANVLTF.

This clone was detected only once. V and J are TRBV7-3 and TRBJ2-1, with unresolved D. Trimming took 5 bases from V and 7 from J, leaving 9 bases between them. Germline V gene data show CDR1 as SGHTA and CDR2 as FQGTGA. The CDR3 is made up of 12 amino acids. This CDR3 is CASSPTGNEQFF. DNA of the CDR3: TGTGCCAGCAGCCCCACCGGGAATGAGCAGTTCTTC.

This clone was observed once. The V gene is TRBV6-1, the J gene TRBJ1-2; D gene ambiguous. The CDR3 runs 14 residues. In germline, CDR1 is MNHNS, CDR2 SASEGT. The V end lost 7 bases, the J end lost 0 bases, and 12 bases lay between the germline ends. This chain's CDR3 is CASMRARANYGYTF. The DNA for the CDR3 is TGTGCCAGCATGAGGGCCCGAGCTAACTATGGCTACACCTTC.

The sample holds one count of this clone. V usage is TRBV18 and J usage is TRBJ1-5; TRBD1 matches at 9 bases. The CDR3 runs 16 residues. Germline CDR1 and CDR2: KGHSH and LQKENI. V shed 4 bases and J 5 bases; nucleotides not matched to a gene: 9. CDR3 amino acids: CASSRDDRGIHQPQHF. The CDR3 DNA follows: TGTGCCAGCTCACGCGATGACAGGGGGATCCATCAGCCCCAGCATTTT.

This chain links TRBV5-5 with TRBJ2-7, with 12 bases identical to TRBD2. CDR3 length: 19 amino acids. Germline V CDR1 and CDR2: SGHKS, YYEKEE (reference sequence). With V trimmed by 2 bases and J by 5 bases, 17 bases remained unmatched. The CDR3 DNA sequence: TGTGCCAGCAGCTTTTATCCCTATACTCTAGCGGGGGGGTCCCACGAGCAGTACTTC. This gives the protein CASSFYPYTLAGGSHEQYF.

The chain links TRBV13 to TRBJ2-7, with D hard to call. The CDR3 is 16 amino acids. Trimming cost V 5 bases and J 3 bases, with 20 bases left between them. The germline gives CDR1 PRHDT, CDR2 FYEKMQ (reference sequence). The CDR3 coding sequence is TGTGCCAGCAGCCTCCAGGCCCTTTCAGTGGGCTACGAGCAGTACTTC. Protein product: CASSLQALSVGYEQYF.

The chain combines TRBV7-2 with TRBJ2-1; 7 bases fit TRBD2. The germline CDR1 and CDR2 sequences are SGHTA and FQGNSA. With V trimmed by 5 bases and J by 4 bases, 8 bases remained unmatched. The CDR3 consists of 15 residues. This chain's CDR3 is CASSASPGLYNEQFF. CDR3 sequence (DNA): TGTGCCAGCAGCGCCAGTCCGGGACTATACAATGAGCAGTTCTTC.

The J gene is TRBJ2-3, the V gene TRBV5-1, with TRBD2 matching over 8 bases. The CDR3 consists of 17 residues. Germline V gene lookup returns CDR1 SGHRS and CDR2 YFSETQ. Germline trimming cut 0 bases from V and 4 bases from J; bases unmatched to any gene: 10. The DNA of the CDR3 is TGCGCCAGCAGCTTGGCGGGAGGGTCCCCTTGGGCAGATACGCAGTATTTT. Its protein product is CASSLAGGSPWADTQYF.

The J gene is TRBJ1-1, the V gene TRBV7-9, with 8 bases aligning to TRBD1. Germline V lookup: CDR1 SEHNR, CDR2 FQNEAQ (reference sequence). V gave up 3 bases and J gave up 6 bases; unmatched junction bases: 12. There are 16 residues in the CDR3. For the CDR3, the DNA is TGTGCCAGCAGCTTTATTCCCGGACAGGGTAGCGCTGAAGCTTTCTTT. Translation gives CASSFIPGQGSAEAFF.

This chain connects TRBV5-4 to TRBJ2-7; D is ambiguous. CDR1 and CDR2 from the germline V gene are SGHNT and YYREEE (reference sequence). The CDR3 loop spans 13 amino acids. Trimming shortened V by 4 bases and J by 2 bases, and 10 bases separated the two germline ends. CDR3 DNA sequence: TGTGCCAGCAGCACGGGTGGTCCCTACGAGCAGTACTTC. Translated, it gives CASSTGGPYEQYF.

The CDR3, as DNA: TGTGCCAGCAGCCAAGGGCGGATCTATGGCTACACCTTC. Translated: CASSQGRIYGYTF. V is TRBV14 and J is TRBJ1-2; D uncertain. V was shortened by 1 base and J by 4 bases, with 7 bases between the two germline ends. Germline CDR1 reads SGHDN; CDR2 reads FVKESK. The CDR3 extends over 13 amino acids.

V usage is TRBV11-2 and J usage is TRBJ1-1; TRBD1 aligns across 7 bases. Germline V gene data show CDR1 as SGHAT and CDR2 as FQNNGV. CDR3 length: 12 residues. The trim removed 1 base at V and 11 bases at J, leaving 4 bases unmatched. The CDR3 spells CASSLVQGRAFF. CDR3 DNA sequence: TGTGCCAGCAGCTTAGTACAGGGGCGCGCTTTCTTT.

The J gene is TRBJ2-7, the V gene TRBV10-3; 8 positions match TRBD2. The CDR3 loop spans 17 amino acids. The junction had 13 bases not matched to a gene; V was cut back by 2 bases and J by 4 bases. Looked up from germline, CDR1 is ENHRY and CDR2 is SYGVKD. The CDR3 is CAISEEVGRGVTYEQYF. The CDR3 coding sequence is TGTGCCATCAGTGAGGAAGTCGGGCGGGGGGTTACGTACGAGCAGTACTTC.

The rearrangement uses TRBV5-6 and TRBJ1-5; D gene uncertain. CDR3 size: 14 residues. Germline values: CDR1 SGHDT, CDR2 YYEEEE. The V end lost 4 bases, the J end lost 0 bases, and 8 bases lay between the germline ends. CDR3 nucleotides: TGTGCCAGCAGCCCGATGGGTAGCAATCAGCCCCAGCATTTT. It specifies CASSPMGSNQPQHF.

This clone was counted a few times. This chain links TRBV2 with TRBJ1-6; 9 bases are shared with TRBD1. The CDR3 is made up of 15 amino acids. The germline CDR1 and CDR2 sequences are SNHLY and FYNNEI. Trimming took 7 bases from V and 5 from J; bases not matched to a gene: 6. The DNA of the CDR3 is TGTGCCAGCAACCTACAGGGGGCGAATAATTCACCCCTCCACTTT. It is translated as CASNLQGANNSPLHF.

The chain uses TRBV18 and TRBJ2-1, with a weak D call TRBD1 (5 bases). This CDR3 has 16 amino acids. V shed 1 base and J shed 0 bases, with 10 bases lying between them. The V gene's germline CDR1 is KGHSH and CDR2 LQKENI. Written as DNA, the CDR3 is TGTGCCAGCTCACCACATACAGGTGACTCCTACAATGAGCAGTTCTTC. Translated: CASSPHTGDSYNEQFF.

J is TRBJ2-5 and V is TRBV5-1, with TRBD2 as a possible D gene (6 bases). The CDR3 has 17 amino acids. Looked up from germline, CDR1 is SGHRS and CDR2 is YFSETQ. The V gene lost 0 bases and the J gene lost 4 bases, with 19 bases spanning the gap. DNA for the CDR3: TGCGCCAGCAGCTTGGCTGAGACTAGTGATCGAAGAGAGACCCAGTACTTC. Translating it yields CASSLAETSDRRETQYF.

The genes are TRBV9 and TRBJ1-2; 11 bases line up with TRBD1. Germline CDR1 and CDR2: SGDLS and YYNGEE. V was pared by 4 bases and J by 7 bases, with 3 bases of the junction left unmatched. This CDR3 has 13 residues. The CDR3 DNA reads TGTGCCAGCAGCCCGGACAGGGGGCCTGGCTACACCTTC. It encodes CASSPDRGPGYTF.

The chain couples TRBV11-2 to TRBJ2-5, with D hard to call. The CDR3 runs to 13 residues. Germline-derived CDR1 and CDR2 are SGHAT and FQNNGV. Trimming removed 3 bases from V and 7 bases from J, with 12 bases in between. CDR3 nucleotides: TGTGCCAGCAGCTTGGATGTCCGGAGGACCCAGTACTTC. This gives the protein CASSLDVRRTQYF.